This T cell receptor beta chain emerged from a study of radiation and T cells in renal cell carcinoma. At the level of the study: Nephrectomy followed 15 Gy stereotactic body radiation by 4 weeks. Overall study findings and caveats: Without pretreatment biopsies, baseline tumor clonotype presence was undetermined.

Documented time point: baseline pretreatment blood. Treatment noted: 15 Gy SBRT to primary tumor, nephrectomy 4 weeks later. About this clone: Its antigen is undetermined.

TCRdb keeps only in-frame clones here, not all; method: immunoSEQ multiplex PCR. The table records 120,000 to 150,000 clones, 88% of them present only once. The sequence was collected from a woman in her seventies with renal cell carcinoma. The specimen was blood, collected from a patient whose treatment included radiotherapy and nephrectomy.

CDR3 DNA sequence: TGCGCCAGCAGTTCTGACAGAAATCAGCCCCAGCATTTT. Protein product: CASSSDRNQPQHF. The chain has TRBV5-1 and TRBJ1-5, with a possible D match to TRBD1 (5 bases). CDR1 SGHRS and CDR2 YFSETQ come from the germline V gene. This CDR3 contains 13 residues. V was clipped by 5 bases and J by 4 bases, with 10 bases between them.